One sample yielded the 17 T cell receptor beta chains listed below, sequenced in a study of blood T cell repertoires in COVID-19. Sequencing was performed with immunoSEQ multiplex PCR; in TCRdb, only in-frame clones are kept and a portion is missing. This table has 100,000 to 120,000 clones, approximately 82% appearing once. Sequenced input: peripheral blood. The source is an elderly woman with acute or convalescent COVID-19.

This rearrangement joins TRBV6-5 to TRBJ1-2; 9 bases are a match to TRBD1. The CDR3 consists of 15 residues. Germline trimming cut 2 bases from V and 7 bases from J; bases unmatched to any gene: 8. Germline CDR1 and CDR2: MNHEY and SVGAGI. The CDR3 DNA follows: TGTGCCAGCAGTTACCCGGGACAGGGCTGGGGTGGCTACACCTTC. Translation gives CASSYPGQGWGGYTF.

This chain joins TRBV28 and TRBJ1-5; D perhaps matches TRBD1 (5 bases). The V end was cut by 10 bases, the J end by 5 bases, with 12 bases between. This CDR3 comprises 12 residues. Looked up from germline, CDR1 is MDHEN and CDR2 is SYDVKM. The CDR3 is CATGGGDQPQHF. CDR3 nucleotides: TGTGCCACAGGTGGGGGGGATCAGCCCCAGCATTTT.

This clone came up a few times. The junction differs from germline at one of its ends, possibly a read error. The chain uses TRBV7-3 and TRBJ2-3; TRBD2 agrees at 9 bases. The CDR3 totals 15 residues. From germline, CDR1 is SGHTA and CDR2 FQGTGA. The chain's CDR3 is CASSTRRGGTDTQYF. Here the CDR3 DNA reads TGTGCCAGCAGCACCCGGCGGGGGGGCACGGATACGCAGTATTTT.

The J gene is TRBJ1-1, the V gene TRBV11-2; D gene uncertain. This CDR3 is built from 13 residues. Trimming took off 5 bases at V and 5 bases at J, with 12 bases between the two ends. Germline CDR1 is SGHAT and CDR2 is FQNNGV. This CDR3 reads CASSPYPVTEAFF. The CDR3 bases are TGTGCCAGCAGCCCCTACCCCGTAACTGAAGCTTTCTTT.

The sample holds a few counts of this clone. The CDR3 here is CASSLPNSYEQYF. CDR3 nucleotides: TGTGCCAGCAGCTTGCCCAACAGCTACGAGCAGTACTTC. This chain connects TRBV5-6 to TRBJ2-7; no clear D gene. Germline-derived CDR1 and CDR2 are SGHDT and YYEEEE. Trimming cost V 1 base and J 3 bases, with 8 bases left between them. The CDR3 loop spans 13 amino acids.

The rearrangement links TRBV11-2 to TRBJ2-5, with D possibly TRBD2 on 5 matching bases. The CDR3 loop spans 14 amino acids. Germline assignment: CDR1 SGHAT and CDR2 FQNNGV. The V end lost 1 base, the J end lost 8 bases, and 14 bases lay between the germline ends. The CDR3 sequence is CASSLGREGRTQYF. CDR3 bases: TGTGCCAGCAGCTTAGGAAGAGAGGGTCGAACCCAGTACTTC.

The chain carries TRBV7-8 and TRBJ2-5; 9 bases are a match to TRBD2. After removal of 3 bases from V and 0 bases from J, the junction contained 2 bases not matched to a gene. The CDR3 runs 15 residues. Per germline, CDR1 SGHVS and CDR2 FQNEAQ. CDR3 nucleotides: TGTGCCAGCAGCTTGCGGGGGGGGGACCAAGAGACCCAGTACTTC. Encoded protein: CASSLRGGDQETQYF.

The chain combines TRBV6-1 with TRBJ2-3; D may be TRBD2 (7 bases). Looked up from germline, CDR1 is MNHNS and CDR2 is SASEGT. V lost 2 bases to trimming and J lost 10 bases, with 19 bases between them. CDR3 length: 15 amino acids. This CDR3 is CASSELGEGGSPQYF. DNA for the CDR3: TGTGCCAGCAGTGAATTGGGGGAGGGGGGGTCCCCGCAGTATTTT.

V gene TRBV2 combines with J gene TRBJ2-7, with 10 bases matching TRBD1. The trim removed 0 bases at V and 3 bases at J, leaving 5 bases unmatched. This CDR3 contains 16 residues. The germline V gene encodes CDR1 SNHLY and CDR2 FYNNEI. Here the CDR3 reads CASSEAPWDRGYEQYF. CDR3 coding DNA: TGTGCCAGCAGTGAAGCGCCTTGGGACAGGGGCTACGAGCAGTACTTC.

The chain is built from TRBV19 and TRBJ2-4; D might be TRBD1 (6 bases). The V end was cut by 1 base, the J end by 0 bases, with 13 bases between. CDR1 is LNHDA, CDR2 SQIVND, per germline (reference sequence). The CDR3 spans 17 residues. This chain's CDR3 is CASSIGWTELAKNIQYF. In DNA form, the CDR3 reads TGTGCCAGTAGTATAGGGTGGACAGAACTAGCCAAAAACATTCAGTACTTC.

V gene TRBV13 combines with J gene TRBJ1-3; D might be TRBD1 (6 bases). Germline V gene sequence: CDR1 PRHDT, CDR2 FYEKMQ (reference sequence). There are 14 residues in the CDR3. With 7 bases removed from V and 4 bases from J, the gap between germline ends came to 14 bases. CDR3 residues: CASTTQGIGNTIYF. Here the CDR3 DNA reads TGTGCCAGCACCACACAGGGAATCGGAAACACCATATATTTT.

This clone was recorded only once. The rearrangement joins TRBV14 to TRBJ2-1; 11 bases map to TRBD2. The CDR3 length is 15 residues. After removal of 2 bases from V and 6 bases from J, the junction contained 3 bases not matched to a gene. Germline loops: CDR1 SGHDN, CDR2 FVKESK. CDR3 region: CASSQSSGRSNEQFF. In nucleotides, the CDR3 is TGTGCCAGCAGCCAATCTAGCGGGAGGAGCAATGAGCAGTTCTTC. Complete variable domain (other parts from reference TRBV14 and TRBJ2-1): EAGVTQFPSHSVIEKGQTVTLRCDPISGHDNLYWYRRVMGKEIKFLLHFVKESKQDESGMPNNRFLAERTGGTYSTLKVQPAELEDSGVYFCASSQSSGRSNEQFFGPGTRLTVL.

The chain employs TRBV28 and TRBJ1-2; 8 bases align to TRBD1. The CDR3 sequence is 16 residues long. V gave up 3 bases and J gave up 8 bases; unmatched junction bases: 14. The germline CDR1 and CDR2 sequences are MDHEN and SYDVKM. This CDR3 is CASSLNAGGALWGYTF. The DNA for the CDR3 is TGTGCCAGCAGTTTGAACGCAGGGGGCGCATTGTGGGGCTACACCTTC.

The chain is built from TRBV9 and TRBJ1-2; D ambiguous. CDR3 length: 13 residues. The germline V and J ends were trimmed by 0 bases and 2 bases, with 5 bases remaining between them. Germline assignment: CDR1 SGDLS and CDR2 YYNGEE. CDR3 protein: CASSVVANYGYTF. The DNA of the CDR3 is TGTGCCAGCAGCGTAGTCGCGAACTATGGCTACACCTTC.

A single count supports this clone. The CDR3 loop reads CASSPDRGGTDTQYF. The CDR3 nucleotides are TGTGCCAGTAGCCCGGACAGGGGCGGCACAGATACGCAGTATTTT. The chain has TRBV19 and TRBJ2-3; 9 bases map to TRBD1. The V segment lost 6 bases and the J segment 1 base; nucleotides outside the gene matches: 5. CDR1 is LNHDA, CDR2 SQIVND, per germline (reference sequence). This CDR3 contains 15 residues.

In its sample, this clone was seen a few times. The chain links TRBV11-1 to TRBJ1-5, with D perhaps TRBD1 (5 bases). In germline, CDR1 is SGHAT, CDR2 FQDESV (reference sequence). The CDR3 sequence is 13 residues long. The V end lost 3 bases, the J end lost 7 bases, and 10 bases lay between the germline ends. The CDR3 reads CASSFGGGQPQHF. CDR3 sequence (DNA): TGTGCCAGCAGCTTTGGGGGGGGGCAGCCCCAGCATTTT.

This clone was observed a handful of times. The J gene is TRBJ1-1, the V gene TRBV3-1 (or the pseudogene TRBV3-2); possible D gene TRBD1, 5 bases. Germline assignment: CDR1 LGHDT and CDR2 YNNKEL (reference sequence). V lost 4 bases and J lost 2, with 11 bases in between. The CDR3 covers 14 residues. This CDR3 is CASSLSGSNTEAFF. CDR3 in DNA: TGTGCCAGCAGCCTATCAGGGTCCAACACTGAAGCTTTCTTT.